This TCR beta chain was observed in a study of cytomegalovirus exposure and HLA in healthy donors. This clone was seen just once. The primer mix had 60 Vbeta and 13 Jbeta primers. Assay: immunoSEQ multiplex PCR; the TCRdb copy retains only in-frame clones and omits some. The sample holds about 160,000 clones, 70% to 80% seen once. With 9 bases removed from V and 0 bases from J, the gap between germline ends came to 12 bases. CDR3 size: 14 residues. The V gene's germline CDR1 is LNHDA and CDR2 SQIVND (reference sequence). The chain combines TRBV19 with TRBJ1-5; unclear D gene. Source material: PBMCs. The source of this sequence is a man aged 55 to 70 in good health and CMV-seronegative. CDR3 DNA: TGTGCCAGCTCCAGTGGCCATAGCAATCAGCCCCAGCATTTT. Translating gives CASSSGHSNQPQHF.